This TCR beta chain came from a study of long-term antiretroviral therapy in people with HIV. Study summary: The earliest specimens came about a decade ahead of the 2015 immediate-ART recommendation. Findings and caveats of the study: Dominant in the repertoire at all time points were clones expanded before ART.

immunoSEQ v3.0 was run at survey level. The repertoire was sequenced with immunoSEQ multiplex PCR; TCRdb's copy has only in-frame clones and lacks some. Of roughly 20,000 clones in the sample, 80% to 90% are singletons; the top ten hold around 3.3%. The ends lost 5 bases at V and 5 bases at J; junction bases unmatched: 19. Germline values: CDR1 GTSNPN, CDR2 SVGIG (reference sequence). This CDR3 contains 19 residues. Comment on this clone: Its antigen is undetermined.

Without exception, participants with HIV were treated in the United States. Here the sequenced sample was unsorted PBMCs, taken 1.9 years after starting antiretroviral therapy. The chain employs TRBV30 and TRBJ2-3; 13 bases fit TRBD2. The TCR sequence derives from a woman between 50 and 59 years old with HIV. CDR3 sequence: CAWATSTSGGSTRRDTQYF. The CDR3 DNA reads TGTGCCTGGGCCACCTCGACTAGCGGGGGGTCCACAAGGAGAGATACGCAGTATTTT.